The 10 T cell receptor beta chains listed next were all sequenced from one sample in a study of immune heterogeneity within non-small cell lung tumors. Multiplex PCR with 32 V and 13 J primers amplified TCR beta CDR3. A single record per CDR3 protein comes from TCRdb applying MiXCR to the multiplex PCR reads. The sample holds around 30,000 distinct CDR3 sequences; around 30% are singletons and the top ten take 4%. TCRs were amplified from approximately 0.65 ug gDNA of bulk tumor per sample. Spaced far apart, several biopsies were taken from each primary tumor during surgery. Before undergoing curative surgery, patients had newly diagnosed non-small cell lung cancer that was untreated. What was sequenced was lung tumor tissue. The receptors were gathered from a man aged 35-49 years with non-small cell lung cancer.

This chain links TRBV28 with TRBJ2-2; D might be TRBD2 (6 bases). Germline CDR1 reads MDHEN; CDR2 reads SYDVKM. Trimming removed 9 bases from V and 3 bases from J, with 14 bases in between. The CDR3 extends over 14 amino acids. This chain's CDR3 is CARGGSAYTGELFF. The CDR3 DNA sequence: TGTGCCAGGGGGGGTAGCGCCTACACCGGGGAGCTGTTTTTT.

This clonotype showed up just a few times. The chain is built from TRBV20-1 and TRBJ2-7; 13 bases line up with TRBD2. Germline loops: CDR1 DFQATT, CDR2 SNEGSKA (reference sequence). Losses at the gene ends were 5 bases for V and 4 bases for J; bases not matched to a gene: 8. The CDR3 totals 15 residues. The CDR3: CSAQGLAGTNYEQYF. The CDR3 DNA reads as TGCAGTGCTCAGGGACTAGCGGGGACAAATTACGAGCAGTACTTC.

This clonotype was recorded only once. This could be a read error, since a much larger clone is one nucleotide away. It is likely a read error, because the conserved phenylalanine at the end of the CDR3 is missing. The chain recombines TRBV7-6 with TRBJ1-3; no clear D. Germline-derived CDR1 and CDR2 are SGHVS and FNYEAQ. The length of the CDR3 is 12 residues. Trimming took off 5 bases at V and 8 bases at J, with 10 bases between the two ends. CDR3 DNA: TGTGCCAGCAGCGCCTTGAGGGACACCATATATTCT. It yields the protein CASSALRDTIYS.

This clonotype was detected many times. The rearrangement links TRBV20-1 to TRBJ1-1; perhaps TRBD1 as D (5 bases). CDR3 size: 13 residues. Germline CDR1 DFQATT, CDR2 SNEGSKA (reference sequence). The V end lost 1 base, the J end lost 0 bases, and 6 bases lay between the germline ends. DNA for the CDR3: TGCAGTGCTAGAGGCAGGGTGAACACTGAAGCTTTCTTT. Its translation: CSARGRVNTEAFF.

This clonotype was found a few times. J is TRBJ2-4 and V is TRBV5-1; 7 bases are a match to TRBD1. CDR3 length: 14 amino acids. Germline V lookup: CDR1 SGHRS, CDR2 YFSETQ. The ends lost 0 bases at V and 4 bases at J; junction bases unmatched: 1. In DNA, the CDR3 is TGCGCCAGCAGCTTGGGGGGACAGAAAAACATTCAGTACTTC. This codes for CASSLGGQKNIQYF.

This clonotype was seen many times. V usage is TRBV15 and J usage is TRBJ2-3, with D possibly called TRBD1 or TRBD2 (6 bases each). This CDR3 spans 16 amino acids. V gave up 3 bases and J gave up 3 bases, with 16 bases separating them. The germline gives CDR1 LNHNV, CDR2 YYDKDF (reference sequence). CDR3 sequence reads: CATSRGSGGRTDTQYF. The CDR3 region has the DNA TGTGCCACCAGCAGGGGATCCGGGGGCAGGACAGATACGCAGTATTTT.

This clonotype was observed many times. CDR3 nucleotides: TGTGCCAGCAGCCTCCCGACTAGCGGCACAGATACGCAGTATTTT. Translation gives CASSLPTSGTDTQYF. The chain links TRBV7-9 to TRBJ2-3, with 8 bases lining up with TRBD2. J gave up 1 base and V 5 bases, and 5 bases lay outside the gene matches. The CDR3 has 15 amino acids. Germline assignment: CDR1 SEHNR and CDR2 FQNEAQ (reference sequence).

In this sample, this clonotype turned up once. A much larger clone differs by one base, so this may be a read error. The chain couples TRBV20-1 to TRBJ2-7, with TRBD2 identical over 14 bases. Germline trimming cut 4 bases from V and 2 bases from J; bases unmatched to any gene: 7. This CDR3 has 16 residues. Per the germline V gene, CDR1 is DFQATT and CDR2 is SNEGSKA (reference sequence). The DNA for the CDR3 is TGCAGTGCTATGCCCCAGACTAGCGGGAGGGCCTACGAGCAGTACTTC. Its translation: CSAMPQTSGRAYEQYF.

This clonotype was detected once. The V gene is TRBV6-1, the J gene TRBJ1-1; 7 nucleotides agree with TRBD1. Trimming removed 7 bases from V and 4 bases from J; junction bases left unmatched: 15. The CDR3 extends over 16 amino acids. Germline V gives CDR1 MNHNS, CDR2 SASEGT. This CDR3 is CASTRRTGTMSTEAFF. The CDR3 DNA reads TGTGCCAGCACGAGACGGACAGGAACAATGAGCACTGAAGCTTTCTTT.

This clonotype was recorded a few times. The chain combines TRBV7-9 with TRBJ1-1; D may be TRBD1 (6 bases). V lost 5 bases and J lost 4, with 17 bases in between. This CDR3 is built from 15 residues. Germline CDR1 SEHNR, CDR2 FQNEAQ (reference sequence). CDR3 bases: TGTGCCAGCAGCCCTGACCAGACAGGAGCCACTGAAGCTTTCTTT. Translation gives CASSPDQTGATEAFF.